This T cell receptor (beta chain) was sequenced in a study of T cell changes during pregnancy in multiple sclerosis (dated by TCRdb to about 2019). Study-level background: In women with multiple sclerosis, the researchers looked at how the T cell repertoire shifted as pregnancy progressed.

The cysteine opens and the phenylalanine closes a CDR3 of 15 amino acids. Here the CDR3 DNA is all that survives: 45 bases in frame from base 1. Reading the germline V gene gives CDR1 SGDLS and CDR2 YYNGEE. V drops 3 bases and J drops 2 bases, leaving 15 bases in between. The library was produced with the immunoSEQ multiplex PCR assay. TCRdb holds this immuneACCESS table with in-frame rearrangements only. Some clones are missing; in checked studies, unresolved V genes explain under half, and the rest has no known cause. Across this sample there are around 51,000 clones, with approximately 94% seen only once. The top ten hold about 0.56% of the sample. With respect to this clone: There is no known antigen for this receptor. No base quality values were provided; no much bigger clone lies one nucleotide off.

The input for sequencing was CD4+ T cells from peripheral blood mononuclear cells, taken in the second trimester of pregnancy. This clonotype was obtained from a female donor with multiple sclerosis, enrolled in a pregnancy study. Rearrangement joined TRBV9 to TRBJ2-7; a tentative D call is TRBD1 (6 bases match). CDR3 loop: CASSEGPGQAYEQYF. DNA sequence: TGTGCCAGCAGCGAGGGCCCGGGACAAGCCTACGAGCAGTACTTC.